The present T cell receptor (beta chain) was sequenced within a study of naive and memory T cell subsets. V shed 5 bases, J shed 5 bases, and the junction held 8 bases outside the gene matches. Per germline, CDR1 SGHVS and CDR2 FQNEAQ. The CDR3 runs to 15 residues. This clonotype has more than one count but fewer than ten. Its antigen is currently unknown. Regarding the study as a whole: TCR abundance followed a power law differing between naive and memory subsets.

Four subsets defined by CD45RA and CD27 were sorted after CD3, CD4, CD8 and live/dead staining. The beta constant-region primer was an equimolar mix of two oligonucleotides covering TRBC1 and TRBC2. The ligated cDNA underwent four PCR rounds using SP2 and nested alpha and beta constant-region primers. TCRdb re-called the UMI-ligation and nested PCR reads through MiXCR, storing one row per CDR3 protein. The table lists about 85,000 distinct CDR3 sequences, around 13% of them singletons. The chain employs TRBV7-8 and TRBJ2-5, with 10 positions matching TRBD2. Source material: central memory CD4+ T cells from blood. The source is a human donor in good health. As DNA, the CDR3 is TGTGCCAGCAGCGCAAGCGGGAGGGCCGGGGAGACCCAGTACTTC. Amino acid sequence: CASSASGRAGETQYF. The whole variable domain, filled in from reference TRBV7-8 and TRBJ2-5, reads GAGVSQSPRYKVAKRGQDVALRCDPISGHVSLFWYQQALGQGPEFLTYFQNEAQLDKSGLPSDRFFAERPEGSVSTLKIQRTQQEDSAVYLCASSASGRAGETQYFGPGTRLLVL.